One T cell receptor (beta chain) is described in this entry. The data are from a study of T cell changes during pregnancy in multiple sclerosis. Sequencing was performed with immunoSEQ multiplex PCR; in TCRdb, only in-frame clones are kept and a portion is missing. The sample shows about 40,000 clones, approximately 91% of them seen only once. The CDR3 runs to 16 residues. Trimming took 0 bases from V and 1 from J; bases not matched to a gene: 4. Germline CDR1 reads GTSNPN; CDR2 reads SVGIG (reference sequence). This clonotype originated in a female donor with multiple sclerosis, enrolled in a pregnancy study. Specimen: PBMCs (not recorded whether the cells were cultured). The chain combines TRBV30 with TRBJ2-1, with TRBD2 matching over 9 bases. CDR3 region: CAWSVSGRNSYNEQFF. CDR3 sequence (DNA): TGTGCCTGGAGTGTAAGCGGGAGGAATTCCTACAATGAGCAGTTCTTC.